Reported below is one T cell receptor (beta chain). The data originate from a study of control samples from healthy donors and cancer patients. The CDR3 is 14 residues long. Trimming removed 0 bases from V and 3 bases from J, with 6 bases in between. CDR1 and CDR2 (germline): LNHNV, YYDKDF (reference sequence). TCRdb keeps only in-frame clones here, not all; method: immunoSEQ multiplex PCR. The sample carries over 90,000 clones, about 89% recorded once. The J gene is TRBJ1-5, the V gene TRBV15; D remains unclear. Sequencing used PBMCs. The receptor was isolated from a man in his sixties with lung cancer. CDR3 loop: CATSRDSSNQPQHF. The CDR3 DNA follows: TGTGCCACCAGCAGAGACTCCTCCAATCAGCCCCAGCATTTT.